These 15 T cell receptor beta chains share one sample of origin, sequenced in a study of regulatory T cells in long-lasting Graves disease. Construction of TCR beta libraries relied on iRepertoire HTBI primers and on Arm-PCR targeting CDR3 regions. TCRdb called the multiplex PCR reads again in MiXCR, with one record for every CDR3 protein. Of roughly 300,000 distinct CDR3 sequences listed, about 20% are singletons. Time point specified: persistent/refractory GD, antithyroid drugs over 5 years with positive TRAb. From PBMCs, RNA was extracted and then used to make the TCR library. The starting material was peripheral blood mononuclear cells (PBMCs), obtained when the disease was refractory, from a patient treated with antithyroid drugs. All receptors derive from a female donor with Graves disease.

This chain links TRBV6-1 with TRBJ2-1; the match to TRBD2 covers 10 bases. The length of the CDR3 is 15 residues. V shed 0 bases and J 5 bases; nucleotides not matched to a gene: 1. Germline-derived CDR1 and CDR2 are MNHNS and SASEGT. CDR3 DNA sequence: TGTGCCAGCAGTGAAGCTCTAGCGGGGGACAATGAGCAGTTCTTC. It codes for CASSEALAGDNEQFF.

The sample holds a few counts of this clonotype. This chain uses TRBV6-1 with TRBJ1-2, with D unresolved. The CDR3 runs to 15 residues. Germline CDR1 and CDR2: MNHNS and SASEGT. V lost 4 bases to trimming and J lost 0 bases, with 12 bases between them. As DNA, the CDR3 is TGTGCCAGCAGTGCGTCGACAACGTCTAACTATGGCTACACCTTC. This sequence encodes CASSASTTSNYGYTF.

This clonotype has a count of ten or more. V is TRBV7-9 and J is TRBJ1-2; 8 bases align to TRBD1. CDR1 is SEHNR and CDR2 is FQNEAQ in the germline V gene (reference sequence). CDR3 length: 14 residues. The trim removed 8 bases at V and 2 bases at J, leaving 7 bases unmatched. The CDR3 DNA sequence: TGTGCCAGCGGCTGGTGGGACAGGAACTATGGCTACACCTTC. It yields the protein CASGWWDRNYGYTF.

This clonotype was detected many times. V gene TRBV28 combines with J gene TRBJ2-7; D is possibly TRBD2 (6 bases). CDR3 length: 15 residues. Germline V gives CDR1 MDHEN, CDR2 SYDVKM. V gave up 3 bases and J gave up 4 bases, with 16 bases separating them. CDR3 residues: CASSLSAGSPYEQYF. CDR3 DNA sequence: TGTGCCAGCAGTTTGTCGGCGGGGAGTCCTTACGAGCAGTACTTC.

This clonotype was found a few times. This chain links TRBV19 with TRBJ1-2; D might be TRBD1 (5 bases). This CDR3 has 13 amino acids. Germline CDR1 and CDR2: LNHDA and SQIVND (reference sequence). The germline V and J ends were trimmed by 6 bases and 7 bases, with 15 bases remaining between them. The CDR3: CASRWGEDGGYTF. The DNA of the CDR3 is TGTGCCAGTAGGTGGGGGGAGGACGGTGGCTACACCTTC. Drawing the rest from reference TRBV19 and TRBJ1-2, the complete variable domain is DGGITQSPKYLFRKEGQNVTLSCEQNLNHDAMYWYRQDPGQGLRLIYYSQIVNDFQKGDIAEGYSVSREKKESFPLTVTSAQKNPTAFYLCASRWGEDGGYTFGSGTRLTVV.

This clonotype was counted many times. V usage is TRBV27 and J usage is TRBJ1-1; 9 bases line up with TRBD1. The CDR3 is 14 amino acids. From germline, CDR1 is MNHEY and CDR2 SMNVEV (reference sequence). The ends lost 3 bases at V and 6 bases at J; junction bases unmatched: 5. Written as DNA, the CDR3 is TGTGCCAGCAGTTTTAGTGGGACAGGGTCTGAAGCTTTCTTT. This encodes CASSFSGTGSEAFF.

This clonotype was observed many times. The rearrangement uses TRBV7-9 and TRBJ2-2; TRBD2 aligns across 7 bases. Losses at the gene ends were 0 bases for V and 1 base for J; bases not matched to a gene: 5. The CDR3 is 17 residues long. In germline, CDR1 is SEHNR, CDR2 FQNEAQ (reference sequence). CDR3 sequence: CASSLAASGRNTGELFF. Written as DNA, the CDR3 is TGTGCCAGCAGCTTAGCGGCTAGCGGACGGAACACCGGGGAGCTGTTTTTT.

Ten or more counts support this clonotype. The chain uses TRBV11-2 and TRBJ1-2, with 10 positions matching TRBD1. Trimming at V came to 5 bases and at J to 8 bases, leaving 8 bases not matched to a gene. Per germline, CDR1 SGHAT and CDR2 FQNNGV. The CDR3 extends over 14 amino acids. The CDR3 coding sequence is TGTGCCAGCAGCGTTGACAGGGGGCTGATAGGCTACACCTTC. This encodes CASSVDRGLIGYTF.

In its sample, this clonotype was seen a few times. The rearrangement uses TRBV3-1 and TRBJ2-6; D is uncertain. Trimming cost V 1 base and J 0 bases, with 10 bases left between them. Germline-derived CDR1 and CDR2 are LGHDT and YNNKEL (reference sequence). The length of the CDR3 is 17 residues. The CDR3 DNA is TGTGCCAGCAGCCAAGTTAGTCTGAGCTCTGGGGCCAACGTCCTGACTTTC. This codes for CASSQVSLSSGANVLTF.

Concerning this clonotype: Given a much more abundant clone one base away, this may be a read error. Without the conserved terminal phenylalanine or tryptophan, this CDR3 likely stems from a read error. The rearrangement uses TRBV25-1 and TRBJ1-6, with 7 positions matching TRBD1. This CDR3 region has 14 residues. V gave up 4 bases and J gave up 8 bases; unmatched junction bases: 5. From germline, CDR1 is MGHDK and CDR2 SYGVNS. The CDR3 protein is CASSVRDRDSPLHL. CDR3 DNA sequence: TGTGCCAGCAGTGTTCGGGACAGAGATTCACCCCTCCACCTT.

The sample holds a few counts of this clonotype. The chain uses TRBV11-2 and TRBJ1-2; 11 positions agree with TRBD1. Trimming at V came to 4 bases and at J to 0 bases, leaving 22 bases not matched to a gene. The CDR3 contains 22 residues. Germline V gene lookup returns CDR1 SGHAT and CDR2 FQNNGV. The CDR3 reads CASSSTRYYPGTGGTANYGYTF. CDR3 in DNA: TGTGCCAGCAGCTCCACAAGATATTATCCCGGGACAGGGGGTACCGCTAACTATGGCTACACCTTC.

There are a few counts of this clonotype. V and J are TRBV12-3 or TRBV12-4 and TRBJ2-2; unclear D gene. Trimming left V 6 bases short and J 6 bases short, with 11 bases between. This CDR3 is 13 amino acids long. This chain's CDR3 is CASRPPPSGELFF. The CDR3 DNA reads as TGTGCCAGCAGACCACCCCCGTCCGGGGAGCTGTTTTTT.

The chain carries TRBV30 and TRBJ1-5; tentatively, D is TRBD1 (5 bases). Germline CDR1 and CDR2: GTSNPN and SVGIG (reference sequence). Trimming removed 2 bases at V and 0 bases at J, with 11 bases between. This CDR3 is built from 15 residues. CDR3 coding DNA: TGTGCCTGGAGTCAGGGAGTATTTAGCAATCAGCCCCAGCATTTT. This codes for CAWSQGVFSNQPQHF.

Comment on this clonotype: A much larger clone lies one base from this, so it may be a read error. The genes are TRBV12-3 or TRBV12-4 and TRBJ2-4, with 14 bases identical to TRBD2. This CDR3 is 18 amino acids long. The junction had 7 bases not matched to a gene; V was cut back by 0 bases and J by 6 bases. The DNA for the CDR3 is TGTGCCAGCAGTTTAGCTCGACTAGCGGGAGGGAGATTAAACATTCAGTACTTC. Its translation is CASSLARLAGGRLNIQYF.

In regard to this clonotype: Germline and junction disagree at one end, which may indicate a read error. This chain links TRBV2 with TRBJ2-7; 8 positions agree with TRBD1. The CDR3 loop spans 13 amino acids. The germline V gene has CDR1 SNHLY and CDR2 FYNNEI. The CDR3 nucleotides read TGTGCCAGCAGCCACGCAACAGGGGGACCCGGGGACTTC. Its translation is CASSHATGGPGDF.